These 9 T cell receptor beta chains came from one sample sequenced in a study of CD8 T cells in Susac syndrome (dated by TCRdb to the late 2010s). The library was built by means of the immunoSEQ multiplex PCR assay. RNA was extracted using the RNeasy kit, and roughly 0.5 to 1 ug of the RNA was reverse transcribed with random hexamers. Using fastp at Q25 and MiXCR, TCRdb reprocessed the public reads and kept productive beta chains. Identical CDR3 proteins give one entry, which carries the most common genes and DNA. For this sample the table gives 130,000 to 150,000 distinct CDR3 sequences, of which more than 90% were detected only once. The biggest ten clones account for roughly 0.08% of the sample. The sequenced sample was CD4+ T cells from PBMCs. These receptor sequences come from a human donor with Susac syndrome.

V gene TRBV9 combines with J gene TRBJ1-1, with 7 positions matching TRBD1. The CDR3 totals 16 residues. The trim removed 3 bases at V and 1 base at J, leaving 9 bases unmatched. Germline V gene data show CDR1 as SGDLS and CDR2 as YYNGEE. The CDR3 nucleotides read TGTGCCAGCAGCGCAACCCAGACAGGGACGAACACTGAAGCTTTCTTT. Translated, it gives CASSATQTGTNTEAFF.

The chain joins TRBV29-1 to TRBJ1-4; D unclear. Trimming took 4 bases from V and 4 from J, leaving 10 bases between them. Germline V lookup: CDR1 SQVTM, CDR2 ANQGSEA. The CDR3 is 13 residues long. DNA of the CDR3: TGCAGCGTTGTTCCAGCGGATAATGAAAAACTGTTTTTT. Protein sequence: CSVVPADNEKLFF. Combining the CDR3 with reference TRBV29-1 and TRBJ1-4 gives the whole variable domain SAVISQKPSRDICQRGTSLTIQCQVDSQVTMMFWYRQQPGQSLTLIATANQGSEATYESGFVIDKFPISRPNLTFSTLTVSNMSPEDSSIYLCSVVPADNEKLFFGSGTQLSVL.

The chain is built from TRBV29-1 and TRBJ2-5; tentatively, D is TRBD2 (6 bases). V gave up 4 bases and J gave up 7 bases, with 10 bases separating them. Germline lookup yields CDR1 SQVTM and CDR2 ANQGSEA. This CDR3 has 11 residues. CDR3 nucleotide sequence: TGCAGCGTTGCGTTCGGGGGGACCCAGTACTTC. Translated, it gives CSVAFGGTQYF.

The CDR3, as DNA: TGCAGTAGGGAAAGAGTACGGGGAGGTGAGACCCAGTACTTC. Translating it yields CSRERVRGGETQYF. The rearrangement uses TRBV20-1 and TRBJ2-5; possible D gene TRBD2, 6 bases. The V end was cut by 8 bases, the J end by 5 bases, with 21 bases between. This CDR3 is 14 amino acids long. Germline CDR1 and CDR2: DFQATT and SNEGSKA (reference sequence).

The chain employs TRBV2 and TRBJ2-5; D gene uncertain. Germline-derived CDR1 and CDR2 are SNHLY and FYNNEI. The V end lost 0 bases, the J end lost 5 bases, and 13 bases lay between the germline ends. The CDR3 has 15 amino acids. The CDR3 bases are TGTGCCAGCAGTGAAGCTCCCCGCCGGCGGGAGACCCAGTACTTC. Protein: CASSEAPRRRETQYF. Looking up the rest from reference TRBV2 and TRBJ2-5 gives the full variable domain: EPEVTQTPSHQVTQMGQEVILRCVPISNHLYFYWYRQILGQKVEFLVSFYNNEISEKSEIFDDQFSVERPDGSNFTLKIRSTKLEDSAMYFCASSEAPRRRETQYFGPGTRLLVL.

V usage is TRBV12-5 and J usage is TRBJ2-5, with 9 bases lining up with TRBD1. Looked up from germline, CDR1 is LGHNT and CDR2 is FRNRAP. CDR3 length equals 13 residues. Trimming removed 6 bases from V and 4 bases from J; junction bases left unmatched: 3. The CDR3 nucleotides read TGTGCTAGTGGACAGGACAGGGGAGAGACCCAGTACTTC. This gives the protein CASGQDRGETQYF.

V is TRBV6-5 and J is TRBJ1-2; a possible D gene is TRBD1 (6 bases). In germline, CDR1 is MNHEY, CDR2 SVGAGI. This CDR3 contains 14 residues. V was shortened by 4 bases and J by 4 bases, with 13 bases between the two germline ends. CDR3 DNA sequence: TGTGCCAGCAGTTCAGTTGGGACACTCTATGGCTACACCTTC. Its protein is CASSSVGTLYGYTF.

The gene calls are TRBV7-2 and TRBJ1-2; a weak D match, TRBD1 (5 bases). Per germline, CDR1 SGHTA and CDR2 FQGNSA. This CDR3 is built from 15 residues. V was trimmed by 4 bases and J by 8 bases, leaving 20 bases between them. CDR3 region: CASSSLSRGLGGYTF. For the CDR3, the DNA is TGTGCCAGCAGCTCTCTTTCGAGGGGCCTGGGAGGCTACACCTTC. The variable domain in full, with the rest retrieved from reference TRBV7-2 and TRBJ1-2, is GAGVSQSPSNKVTEKGKDVELRCDPISGHTALYWYRQSLGQGLEFLIYFQGNSAPDKSGLPSDRFSAERTGGSVSTLTIQRTQQEDSAVYLCASSSLSRGLGGYTFGSGTRLTVV.

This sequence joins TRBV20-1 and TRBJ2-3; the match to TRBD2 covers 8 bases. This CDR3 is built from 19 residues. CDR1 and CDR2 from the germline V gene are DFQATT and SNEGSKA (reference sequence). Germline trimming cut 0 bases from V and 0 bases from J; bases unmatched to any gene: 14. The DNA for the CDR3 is TGCAGTGCTAGAGAATACGTCGGGAGGGCCCTCCTAAGCACAGATACGCAGTATTTT. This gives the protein CSAREYVGRALLSTDTQYF.